The entry below gives a single T cell receptor (beta chain) sequence along with its context. The antigen is not known. The sample originates from a study of CD8+CD57+ T cells in acquired aplastic anemia. At the level of the study: DNA recovered from sorted CD4+ and CD8+ cells had a mean of about 3.5 ug. The study, taken as a whole, reports: Patients and controls were not found to differ significantly in CD8+ Simpson's diversity.

V was clipped by 0 bases and J by 6 bases, with 11 bases between them. The germline CDR1 and CDR2 sequences are SGHTA and FQGTGA. The CDR3 loop spans 14 amino acids. Using genomic DNA as the template, TCR beta VDJ and CDR3 profiling was carried out. TCRdb reprocessed the reads with MiXCR, giving one entry per CDR3 protein. The table lists hundreds of thousands of distinct CDR3 sequences, about 70% of them singletons. The sequencing sample was made of sorted CD4+, CD8+, or CD8+CD57+ T cells (not recorded which) from PBMCs. This receptor was identified in a human donor in good health, serving as a control. The chain is built from TRBV7-3 and TRBJ1-2; D unresolved. This CDR3 reads CASSLTGSQDGYTF. As DNA, the CDR3 is TGTGCCAGCAGCTTAACTGGCAGTCAGGATGGCTACACCTTC.